Below, 6 T cell receptor beta chains from the same sample are listed, as sequenced in a study of blood T cell repertoires in COVID-19. Clones were read by immunoSEQ multiplex PCR, and TCRdb kept only the in-frame ones, dropping some. The table includes 300,000 or so clones, just over 85% detected once. Input material: PBMCs or T cells enriched from blood (not recorded which). These receptors originate from a woman in her thirties or forties with acute COVID-19.

This chain joins TRBV21-1 and TRBJ2-7; TRBD1 was called by the table and not checked on the DNA. TRBV21-1 is a pseudogene. The CDR3 spans 16 residues. This chain's CDR3 is CASSTDPRTAPVEQYF. The CDR3 DNA follows: TGTGCCAGCAGCACGGACCCAAGGACAGCCCCCGTCGAGCAGTACTTC.

In its sample, this clone was seen once. The rearrangement links TRBV28 to TRBJ2-3; 8 nucleotides align to TRBD2. V lost 5 bases and J lost 6; bases outside the gene matches: 10. Germline V gene data show CDR1 as MDHEN and CDR2 as SYDVKM. The CDR3 is 15 amino acids. CDR3 amino acids: CASSVSGTLLDTQYF. CDR3 DNA sequence: TGTGCCAGCAGTGTTAGCGGGACCTTACTTGATACGCAGTATTTT.

This clone was recorded only once. This rearrangement joins TRBV11-2 to TRBJ1-3, with unresolved D. Germline assignment: CDR1 SGHAT and CDR2 FQNNGV. Trimming shortened V by 5 bases and J by 0 bases, and 11 bases separated the two germline ends. The CDR3 runs 15 residues. In DNA form, the CDR3 reads TGTGCCAGCAGCGGAGCTCATGCCTCTGGAAACACCATATATTTT. Translation: CASSGAHASGNTIYF.

V gene TRBV27 combines with J gene TRBJ2-3; 13 positions agree with TRBD2. CDR1 and CDR2 from the germline V gene are MNHEY and SMNVEV (reference sequence). V dropped 5 bases and J dropped 6; count of bases not matched to a gene: 11. The CDR3 is 17 residues long. The CDR3 loop reads CASSHRTSGGRSDTQYF. CDR3 bases: TGTGCCAGCAGTCATCGGACTAGCGGGGGAAGGTCGGATACGCAGTATTTT.

The rearrangement uses TRBV25-1 and TRBJ2-5, with 8 nucleotides matching TRBD2. The germline CDR1 and CDR2 sequences are MGHDK and SYGVNS. CDR3 length equals 16 residues. Trimming at V came to 4 bases and at J to 2 bases, leaving 9 bases not matched to a gene. The CDR3 nucleotides are TGTGCCAGCAGTGGTGGGAGACTAGCGTCTCAAGAGACCCAGTACTTC. Its protein product is CASSGGRLASQETQYF.

The rearrangement links TRBV18 to TRBJ1-1; D gene uncertain. Trimming took 3 bases from V and 3 from J, leaving 5 bases between them. The CDR3 extends over 12 amino acids. Germline V CDR1 and CDR2: KGHSH, LQKENI. The chain's CDR3 is CASSPSYTEAFF. The CDR3 coding sequence is TGTGCCAGCTCACCCAGTTACACTGAAGCTTTCTTT.